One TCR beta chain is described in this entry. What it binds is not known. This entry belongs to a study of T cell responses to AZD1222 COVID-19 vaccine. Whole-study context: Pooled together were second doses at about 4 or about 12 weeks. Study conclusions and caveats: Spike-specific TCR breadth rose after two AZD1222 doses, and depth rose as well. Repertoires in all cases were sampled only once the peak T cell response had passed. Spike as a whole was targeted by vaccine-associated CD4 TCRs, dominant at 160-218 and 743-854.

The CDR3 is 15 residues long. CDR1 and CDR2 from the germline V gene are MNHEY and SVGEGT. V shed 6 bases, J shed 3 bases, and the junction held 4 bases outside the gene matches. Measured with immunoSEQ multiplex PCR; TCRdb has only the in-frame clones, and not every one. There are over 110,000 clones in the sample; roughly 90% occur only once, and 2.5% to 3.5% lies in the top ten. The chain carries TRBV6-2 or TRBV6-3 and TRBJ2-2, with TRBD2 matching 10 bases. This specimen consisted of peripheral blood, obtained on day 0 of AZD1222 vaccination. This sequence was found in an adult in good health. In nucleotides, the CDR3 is TGTGCCAGCAGCCCCGGGACTAGCGACACCGGGGAGCTGTTTTTT. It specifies CASSPGTSDTGELFF.